These T cell receptor beta chains were read from a single sample in a study of T cell changes during pregnancy in multiple sclerosis. Data came from immunoSEQ multiplex PCR; TCRdb stores just in-frame clones and leaves some out. Counted here are some 80,000 clones, 94% occurring once; the ten biggest clones make up roughly 0.14%. The sample in question was CD4+ T cells from peripheral blood mononuclear cells, obtained after pregnancy. All receptors derive from a female donor with multiple sclerosis, enrolled in a pregnancy study. The CDR3 runs from the conserved cysteine through the conserved F or W. D genes are given only for firm matches. Rows may omit the clone size; those that give it use once, few, many or a size class.

D	J	V	size	DNA	CDR3
TRBD2	TRBJ2-3	TRBV7-2	NA	TGTGCCAGCAGCTTAGAAAGACTAGCGGGAGGAAATACAGATACGCAGTATTTT	CASSLERLAGGNTDTQYF
TRBD2	TRBJ2-3	TRBV28	NA	TGTGCCAGCAGTTCTTTCACTAGCGGGAGGCCAGATACGCAGTATTTT	CASSSFTSGRPDTQYF
NA	TRBJ2-3	TRBV18	NA	TGTGCCAGCTCACCAGAGAGTTCTACGTACACAGATACGCAGTATTTT	CASSPESSTYTDTQYF
NA	TRBJ2-7	TRBV7-2	NA	TGTGCCAGCAGCTTAGCGGAGGGCGAGCAGTACTTC	CASSLAEGEQYF
TRBD1	TRBJ1-3	TRBV18	NA	TGTGCCAGCTCACCAGACAGGGCTCCCATATATTTT	CASSPDRAPIYF
NA	TRBJ1-5	TRBV6-4	NA	TGTGCCAGCAGTGAATTTCCGGTCTTGGTTCAGCCCCAGCATTTT	CASSEFPVLVQPQHF
TRBD1	TRBJ1-5	TRBV19	NA	TGTGCCAGTAGTGTCGACAGGGGACAGCCCCAGCATTTT	CASSVDRGQPQHF
NA	TRBJ2-7	TRBV15	NA	TGTGCCACCAGCAGGGGGACACTATATTACGAGCAGTACTTC	CATSRGTLYYEQYF
NA	TRBJ1-3	TRBV5-6	NA	TGTGCCAGCAGCTTGACCGGGACAAATAGCGGAAACACCATATATTTT	CASSLTGTNSGNTIYF
TRBD2	TRBJ2-3	TRBV5-1	NA	TGCGCCAGCAGCTTGGCCTCGACTAGCGGCACAGATACGCAGTATTTT	CASSLASTSGTDTQYF
NA	TRBJ2-1	TRBV11-3	NA	TGTGCCAGCAGCGTAGCGGGCTCCCAAGGGGGACCGAATGAGCAGTTCTTC	CASSVAGSQGGPNEQFF
TRBD2	TRBJ2-3	TRBV4-1	NA	TGCGCCAGCAGCCAAGATGGGTGGCTACTAGCGGACCCAGATACGCAGTATTTT	CASSQDGWLLADPDTQYF
TRBD2	TRBJ2-1	TRBV2	NA	TGTGCCAGCGGGACTAGCAGACAGTTCTTC	CASGTSRQFF
NA	TRBJ2-3	TRBV6-5	NA	TGTGCCAGCTCGGGCGGTATGGGGGCCACAGATACGCAGTATTTT	CASSGGMGATDTQYF
TRBD1	TRBJ2-7	TRBV4-1	NA	TGCGCCAGCAGCCACCTCGGGACAGCCTACGAGCAGTACTTC	CASSHLGTAYEQYF
TRBD1	TRBJ1-5	TRBV7-2	NA	TGTGCCAGCAGCTTAGTAGGGGGCGCACTTTATCGGCCCCAGCATTTT	CASSLVGGALYRPQHF
TRBD2	TRBJ2-5	TRBV25-1	NA	TGTGCCAGCAGCGTAGCGGGAGGGGAGACCCAGTACTTC	CASSVAGGETQYF
NA	TRBJ1-5	TRBV6-5	NA	TGTGCCAGCAGCTTAGGGACATCCTTTGATCAGCCCCAGCATTTT	CASSLGTSFDQPQHF
NA	TRBJ2-7	TRBV10-3	NA	TGTGCCATCAGGGACAGAACCGGGACCGGGCCTTACGAGCAGTACTTC	CAIRDRTGTGPYEQYF
NA	TRBJ2-5	TRBV21-1	NA	TGTGCCAGCAGCAAACGACAGAAAGAGACCCAGTACTTC	CASSKRQKETQYF
TRBD2	TRBJ2-1	TRBV9	NA	TGTGCCAGCAGCGAGACTAGCGGTTACAATGAGCAGTTCTTC	CASSETSGYNEQFF
NA	TRBJ2-4	TRBV7-9	few	TGTGCCAGCAGCCACTCAAACCACCTAGCCAAAAACATTCAGTACTTC	CASSHSNHLAKNIQYF
NA	TRBJ2-2	TRBV11-3	NA	TGTGCCAGCAGCTTAGAAGTCCTGGGAGCCCACACCGGGGAGCTGTTTTTT	CASSLEVLGAHTGELFF
TRBD1	TRBJ1-3	TRBV28	NA	TGTGCCAGCAGTCGGACAGGTCCTTTCTCTGGAAACACCATATATTTT	CASSRTGPFSGNTIYF
NA	TRBJ1-2	TRBV6-5	NA	TGTGCCAGCAGTTACTCCAACAGCCGCTACTATGGCTACACCTTC	CASSYSNSRYYGYTF
TRBD2	TRBJ2-3	TRBV9	NA	TGTGCCAGCAGCGGGTTCCTTGGACTAGCGGGACGCACAGATACGCAGTATTTT	CASSGFLGLAGRTDTQYF
NA	TRBJ1-5	TRBV19	NA	TGTGCCAGTAGTGGCAATGTTGTACAGCCCCAGCATTTT	CASSGNVVQPQHF
NA	TRBJ2-7	TRBV19	NA	TGTGCCAGTAGTATAAGAGGGAGTCCCTACGAGCAGTACTTC	CASSIRGSPYEQYF
TRBD2	TRBJ2-5	TRBV28	NA	TGTGCCAGCAGTTTAGGAGCTTTAGCGGGAGGGCGGGGGGAGACCCAGTACTTC	CASSLGALAGGRGETQYF
NA	TRBJ2-3	TRBV7-2	NA	TGTGCCAGCAGCTTTCAGGGCGCAGATACGCAGTATTTT	CASSFQGADTQYF
NA	TRBJ2-1	TRBV10-3	NA	TGTGCCATCAGGGAGTGGACTTCCCTCTCCTACAATGAGCAGTTCTTC	CAIREWTSLSYNEQFF
TRBD2	TRBJ2-1	TRBV5-8	NA	TGTGCCAGCAGCTTAGGCGGGAGCCCCTACAATGAGCAGTTCTTC	CASSLGGSPYNEQFF
TRBD1	TRBJ2-3	TRBV7-2	NA	TGTGCCAGCAGCTCCTTCACAGGGGCGGATACGCAGTATTTT	CASSSFTGADTQYF
TRBD1	TRBJ2-7	TRBV2	NA	TGTGCCAGCAGTGACCCCCTAGGGGGCGACGAGCAGTACTTC	CASSDPLGGDEQYF
TRBD1	TRBJ1-5	TRBV19	NA	TGTGCCAGTACCAATCGACAGGGGAATCAGCCCCAGCATTTT	CASTNRQGNQPQHF
TRBD1	TRBJ1-1	TRBV27	NA	TGTGCCAGCAGTTTATTGTCAGGGGGCAGGGGTACTTTCTTT	CASSLLSGGRGTFF
NA	TRBJ1-6	TRBV5-1	NA	TGCGCCAGCAGCTCGAACGGGATCAATTCACCCCTCCACTTT	CASSSNGINSPLHF
NA	TRBJ2-1	TRBV7-2	NA	TGTGCCAGCAGCCCCCAAACTAGCTGGGATGAGCAGTTCTTC	CASSPQTSWDEQFF
TRBD1	TRBJ2-1	TRBV5-1	NA	TGCGCCAGCAGCTTGCGACAGGGTTTCAACAATGAGCAGTTCTTC	CASSLRQGFNNEQFF
NA	TRBJ2-3	TRBV7-9	NA	TGTGCCAGCAGCTTAGGAGATTACAGAGTTTGGAAAGATACGCAGTATTTT	CASSLGDYRVWKDTQYF
TRBD1	TRBJ1-2	TRBV9	NA	TGTGCCAGCAGCGTGCTAGGGACAGGCAACTATGGCTACACCTTC	CASSVLGTGNYGYTF
NA	TRBJ2-1	TRBV6-6	NA	TGTGCCAGCAGTCCCCCCAGCGGAGGGCGAGGTGAGCAGTTCTTC	CASSPPSGGRGEQFF
TRBD2	TRBJ2-7	TRBV5-1	NA	TGCGCCAGCAGCTGGGAGGGGAACTACGAGCAGTACTTC	CASSWEGNYEQYF
NA	TRBJ2-5	TRBV30	NA	TGTGCCTGGAGCGGCAGGGAGACCCAGTACTTC	CAWSGRETQYF
NA	TRBJ2-7	TRBV5-1	NA	TGCGCCAGCAGCTTGGCGGCCTCGGGCGAGCAGTACTTC	CASSLAASGEQYF
NA	TRBJ2-2	TRBV6-5	NA	TGTGCCAGCAGTTGGAGGGCGGGCACCGGGGAGCTGTTTTTT	CASSWRAGTGELFF
TRBD1	TRBJ1-1	TRBV30	few	TGTGCCTGGAGCGGACAAACAGGGGGCCGGAACACTGAAGCTTTCTTT	CAWSGQTGGRNTEAFF
NA	TRBJ2-6	TRBV11-2	NA	TGTGCCAGCAGCTCGAACACGTTTGGGGCCAACGTCCTGACTTTC	CASSSNTFGANVLTF
TRBD1	TRBJ2-7	TRBV7-6	NA	TGTGCCAGCAGTAGGACAGGGTGGTACGAGCAGTACTTC	CASSRTGWYEQYF
NA	TRBJ2-1	TRBV7-3	NA	TGTGCCAGCAGCTTAGCAGGGCAGAATGAGCAGTTCTTC	CASSLAGQNEQFF
NA	TRBJ2-5	TRBV5-1	NA	TGCGCCAGCAGCTTGGAAGGGAGGCAAGAGACCCAGTACTTC	CASSLEGRQETQYF
NA	TRBJ2-1	TRBV7-3	NA	TGTGCCAGCAGCTTAAAGGCCCAGGGTGGGAATGAGCAGTTCTTC	CASSLKAQGGNEQFF
NA	TRBJ2-1	TRBV28	NA	TGTGCCAGCAGTTTATATCGCCAGACTCCCAATGAGCAGTTCTTC	CASSLYRQTPNEQFF
TRBD1	TRBJ2-5	TRBV9	NA	TGTGCCAGCAGCGTAGATGGGGACAGCCTTCAAGAGACCCAGTACTTC	CASSVDGDSLQETQYF
TRBD2	TRBJ2-3	TRBV5-1	NA	TGCGCCAGCAGCCGATGGGTTCTAGCGGGAGGGCCCACAGATACGCAGTATTTT	CASSRWVLAGGPTDTQYF
TRBD2	TRBJ2-1	TRBV7-2	NA	TGTGCCAGCCTGAGCGGGAGGGCCTACAATGAGCAGTTCTTC	CASLSGRAYNEQFF
NA	TRBJ2-7	TRBV19	NA	TGTGCCAGTAGTGGACAGTTCCACGAGCAGTACTTC	CASSGQFHEQYF